This TCR beta chain was identified in a study of cytomegalovirus exposure and HLA in healthy donors. On this clone itself: Its matching antigen is unknown.

The PCR ran on 60 Vbeta and 13 Jbeta primers. Assay: immunoSEQ multiplex PCR; the TCRdb copy retains only in-frame clones and omits some. The profile shows 95,000 to 150,000 clones, less than 80% of them singletons. Notes on the study in general: A later analysis reportedly found fewer N-insertions in an Asian-associated ancestry cluster than the roughly 670-donor mean.

The V and J ends lost 2 bases and 3 bases, in that order; junction bases with no gene match: 6. This CDR3 has 15 residues. Germline CDR1 and CDR2: SNHLY and FYNNEI. Sequencing was done on a sample of PBMCs. The V gene is TRBV2, the J gene TRBJ2-5; 7 positions match TRBD2. This sequence was found in a woman between 45 and 65 years old in good health and CMV-seronegative. DNA of the CDR3: TGTGCCAGCAGTGAAAACCAGGGAGGGGAAGAGACCCAGTACTTC. Protein: CASSENQGGEETQYF.